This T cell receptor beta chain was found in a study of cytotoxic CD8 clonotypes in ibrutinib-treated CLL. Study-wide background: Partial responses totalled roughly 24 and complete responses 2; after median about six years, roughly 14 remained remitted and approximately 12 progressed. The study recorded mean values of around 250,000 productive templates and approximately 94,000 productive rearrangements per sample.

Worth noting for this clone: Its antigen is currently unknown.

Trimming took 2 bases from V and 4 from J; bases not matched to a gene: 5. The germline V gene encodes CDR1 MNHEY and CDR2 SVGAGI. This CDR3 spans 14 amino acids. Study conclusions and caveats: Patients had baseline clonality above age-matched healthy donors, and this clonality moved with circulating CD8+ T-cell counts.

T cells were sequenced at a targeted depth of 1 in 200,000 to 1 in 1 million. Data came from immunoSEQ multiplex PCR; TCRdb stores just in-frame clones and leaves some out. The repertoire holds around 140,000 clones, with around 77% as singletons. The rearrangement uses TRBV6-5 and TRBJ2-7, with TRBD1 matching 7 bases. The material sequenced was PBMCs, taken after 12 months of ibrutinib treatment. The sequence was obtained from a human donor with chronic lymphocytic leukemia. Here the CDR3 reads CASSYVGGLYEQYF. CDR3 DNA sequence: TGTGCCAGCAGTTACGTAGGGGGCTTGTACGAGCAGTACTTC.